This is a list of T cell receptor beta chains from one sample in a study of T cells after yellow fever vaccination. TCRdb used MiXCR to reprocess the 5' RACE reads, holding one entry per CDR3 protein. Of about 58,000 distinct CDR3 sequences in the sample, approximately 7% are singletons; the top ten hold about 40%. The specimen was CD8+ T cells sorted from PBMCs, collected on the day of the first yellow fever vaccination. These receptors all stem from a man aged 18 to 30 who received the YFV17D yellow fever vaccine. Both conserved end residues are part of each CDR3. D genes are given only for firm matches. Clone sizes are given selectively: once, few, many, or a class where the clone is expanded.

>TRBV29-1|-|TRBJ2-3|-
TGCAGCGTTGTGATCGTAGAGCAGCTTGATACGCAGTATTTT
CSVVIVEQLDTQYF
>TRBV4-3|few|TRBJ2-1|TRBD1
TGCGCCAGCAGTAGACAGGGCCTAAGCAATGAGCAGTTCTTC
CASSRQGLSNEQFF
>TRBV29-1|-|TRBJ2-3|-
TGCAGCGTTGAAGCCTCAGGGTTGAGCACAGATACGCAGTATTTT
CSVEASGLSTDTQYF
>TRBV11-2|many|TRBJ2-3|-
TGTGCCAGCAGACGAGCGTCACTCCCCGTCACAGATACGCAGTATTTT
CASRRASLPVTDTQYF
>TRBV12-3/TRBV12-4|many|TRBJ2-5|-
TGTGCCAGCAGTCTGGACAGCCAAGAGACCCAGTACTTC
CASSLDSQETQYF
>TRBV7-9|few|TRBJ1-2|-
TGTGCCAGCAGCTTATCAGAGAGCTATGGCTACACCTTC
CASSLSESYGYTF
>TRBV10-2|-|TRBJ1-5|-
TGCGCCAGCACCGAAGGCAGTACTAGCAATCAGCCCCAGCATTTT
CASTEGSTSNQPQHF
>TRBV7-6|many|TRBJ2-7|-
TGTGCCAGCAGCGATGGGACCTACGAGCAGTACTTC
CASSDGTYEQYF
>TRBV4-3|many|TRBJ2-7|-
TGCGCCAGCAGCCAAGGAGTAGGGCAGGGGGGACCCTACGAGCAGTACTTC
CASSQGVGQGGPYEQYF
>TRBV4-2|many|TRBJ1-2|TRBD1
TGTGCCAGCAGCCAAGCGGGAGGGGGCTATGACTATGGCTACACCTTC
CASSQAGGGYDYGYTF
>TRBV5-5|many|TRBJ1-5|-
TGTGCCAGCAGCGCCGGGGGGACGGGGAATCAGCCCCAGCATTTT
CASSAGGTGNQPQHF
>TRBV4-2|-|TRBJ2-7|-
TGTGCCAGCAGCCAAGAGGGACTCCCGACGTACGAGCAGTACTTC
CASSQEGLPTYEQYF
>TRBV6-2/TRBV6-3|many|TRBJ1-4|-
TGTGCCAGCAGTTACTCGAACAGAGAAAAACTGTTTTTT
CASSYSNREKLFF
>TRBV11-1|few|TRBJ2-3|-
TGTGCCAGCAGCTTAGACCATCTCTATCGGGGGGCACCAGATACGCAGTATTTT
CASSLDHLYRGAPDTQYF
>TRBV12-3/TRBV12-4|few|TRBJ2-2|-
TGTGCCAGCAGTCTCCTGGAGGACGCCGGGGAGCTGTTTTTT
CASSLLEDAGELFF
>TRBV5-6|few|TRBJ2-7|TRBD1
TGTGCCAGCAGCCTCCTCCCCAGGGGGTTCAACGAGCAGTACTTC
CASSLLPRGFNEQYF
>TRBV11-2|few|TRBJ2-7|TRBD1
TGTGCCAGCAGTTTCCTCCAGAGGACAGGGACCTACGAGCAGTACTTC
CASSFLQRTGTYEQYF
>TRBV11-2|-|TRBJ2-2|-
TGTGCCAGCAGCTTAGGTCGGAGGGGAGTGAACACCGGGGAGCTGTTTTTT
CASSLGRRGVNTGELFF
>TRBV4-3|many|TRBJ2-1|TRBD2
TGCGCCAGCAGCCCTGGGACTAGCAGGTACAATGAGCAGTTCTTC
CASSPGTSRYNEQFF
>TRBV7-9|many|TRBJ2-2|-
TGTGCCAGCAGCTCGAGTCAGGGCCAGCAGCTCACCGGGGAGCTGTTTTTT
CASSSSQGQQLTGELFF
>TRBV4-1|many|TRBJ1-1|-
TGCGCCAGCAGCACAGGGTCCGGGGACACTGAAGCTTTCTTT
CASSTGSGDTEAFF
>TRBV29-1|many|TRBJ1-3|-
TGCAGCGTTGAAGATGGGGACTCTGGAAACACCATATATTTT
CSVEDGDSGNTIYF
>TRBV27|many|TRBJ2-7|-
TGTGCCAGCAGTCAGAGGACGGCCTACGAGCAGTACTTC
CASSQRTAYEQYF
>TRBV6-5|few|TRBJ2-3|-
TGTGCCAGCAGTTACGGGCAGGGGCATTCCACAGATACGCAGTATTTT
CASSYGQGHSTDTQYF
>TRBV18|many|TRBJ2-5|-
TGTGCCAGCTCACATCCGAGTCCGATGGCCGGGACTCCTCAAGAGACCCAGTACTTC
CASSHPSPMAGTPQETQYF
>TRBV29-1|many|TRBJ2-1|TRBD1
TGCAGCGTTAGGACAGGGGATCTCAATGAGCAGTTCTTC
CSVRTGDLNEQFF
>TRBV5-4|-|TRBJ2-5|-
TGTGCCACCCGCCCAGCGTTCCAAGAGACCCAGTACTTC
CATRPAFQETQYF
>TRBV7-9|few|TRBJ1-2|-
TGTGCCAGCAGCCGTACCCATGGCTACACCTTC
CASSRTHGYTF
>TRBV5-1|many|TRBJ2-4|TRBD1
TGCGCCAGCAGCCTGAGGACAGGGAGATACATTCAGTACTTC
CASSLRTGRYIQYF
>TRBV6-5|few|TRBJ2-1|TRBD2
TGTGCCAGCAGTTACTCGGGGGCGGGGGGGCCCCATGAGCAGTTCTTC
CASSYSGAGGPHEQFF
>TRBV19|few|TRBJ2-2|TRBD2
TGTGCCAGTAGTATGCTCCCCCCGGCTAGCGGGGGGGCGAACACCGGGGAGCTGTTTTTT
CASSMLPPASGGANTGELFF
>TRBV3-1|few|TRBJ1-2|TRBD1
TGTGCCAGCAGCCAAGGACAGGGGGCTAACTATGGCTACACCTTC
CASSQGQGANYGYTF
>TRBV11-2|-|TRBJ1-1|-
TGTGCCAGCAGTGACGAAATAGTGGGGAACACTGAAGCTTTCTTT
CASSDEIVGNTEAFF